This T cell receptor beta chain was sequenced during a study of T cells after yellow fever vaccination. The study, taken as a whole, reports: Post-booster repertoires again held most primary-vaccination clones (about 95% CD4, 75% to 90% CD8). The secondary T-cell response peaked on day 5, not day 15, but was weaker.

This CDR3 is built from 16 residues. The V and J ends lost 3 bases and 2 bases, in that order; junction bases with no gene match: 5. Germline assignment: CDR1 SGHAT and CDR2 FQNNGV. With regard to this clonotype: Its antigen is still unknown.

TCRdb passed the 5' RACE reads through MiXCR, listing each CDR3 protein once. The table includes some 99,000 distinct CDR3 sequences, approximately 6.3% detected once. The sequence was collected from a young man who received the YFV17D yellow fever vaccine. The sequences come from CD8+ T cells sorted from PBMCs, collected 10 days after the yellow fever booster vaccination. The J gene is TRBJ2-1, the V gene TRBV11-2; 9 positions match TRBD2. The CDR3 reads CASSLGAGGTYNEQFF. Here the CDR3 DNA reads TGTGCCAGCAGCTTGGGAGCGGGGGGTACCTACAATGAGCAGTTCTTC.